This note documents a single T cell receptor (beta chain) sequence. V was trimmed by 5 bases and J by 5 bases, leaving 15 bases between them. The germline V gene has CDR1 LGHNT and CDR2 FRNRAP. The CDR3 totals 15 residues. Original analysis: Estimates of nucleated cell counts were drawn from the amplification of reference gene primers. The protocol was immunoSEQ multiplex PCR, while the TCRdb copy is restricted to in-frame clones and leaves out a portion. The DNA was the basis for D and trimming; V, J and clone size are from that table. The sample includes about 190,000 clones, 75% to 80% of them seen just once. The data belong to a study of blood T cell repertoires in COVID-19. Overall study: The United States, Italy and Spain provided the acute and convalescent COVID-19 samples. T cells, B-cell-depleted T cells, or PBMCs provided the cDNA or gDNA that served as material.

The sequence derives from a woman in her 70s with acute or convalescent COVID-19. V usage is TRBV12-5 and J usage is TRBJ2-2; no firm D call. Sequencing was done on a sample of peripheral blood. CDR3 loop: CASGPLLSRTGELFF. The CDR3 DNA reads TGTGCTAGTGGTCCCCTCTTGAGCCGGACCGGGGAGCTGTTTTTT.